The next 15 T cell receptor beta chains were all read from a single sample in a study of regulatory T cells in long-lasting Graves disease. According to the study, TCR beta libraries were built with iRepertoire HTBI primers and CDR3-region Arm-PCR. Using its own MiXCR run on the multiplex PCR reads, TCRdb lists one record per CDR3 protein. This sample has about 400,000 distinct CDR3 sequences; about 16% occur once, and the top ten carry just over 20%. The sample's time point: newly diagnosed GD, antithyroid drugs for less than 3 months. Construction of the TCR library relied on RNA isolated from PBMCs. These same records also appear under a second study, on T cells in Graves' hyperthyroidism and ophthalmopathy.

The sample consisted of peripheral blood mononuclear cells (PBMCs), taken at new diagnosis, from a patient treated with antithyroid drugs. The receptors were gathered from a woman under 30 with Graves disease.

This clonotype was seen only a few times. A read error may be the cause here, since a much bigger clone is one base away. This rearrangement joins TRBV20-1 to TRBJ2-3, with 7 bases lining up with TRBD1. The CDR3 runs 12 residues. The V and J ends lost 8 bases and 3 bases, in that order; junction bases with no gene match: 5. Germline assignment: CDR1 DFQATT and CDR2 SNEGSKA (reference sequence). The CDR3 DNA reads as TGCAGTACTAACAGGGGAACAGATACGCAGTATTTT. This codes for CSTNRGTDTQYF.

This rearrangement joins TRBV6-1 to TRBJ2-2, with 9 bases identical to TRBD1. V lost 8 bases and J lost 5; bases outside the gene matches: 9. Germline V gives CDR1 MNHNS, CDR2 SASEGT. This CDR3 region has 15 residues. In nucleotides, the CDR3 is TGTGCCAGCGATAGGACAGGGGAAGGGACCGGGGAGCTGTTTTTT. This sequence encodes CASDRTGEGTGELFF.

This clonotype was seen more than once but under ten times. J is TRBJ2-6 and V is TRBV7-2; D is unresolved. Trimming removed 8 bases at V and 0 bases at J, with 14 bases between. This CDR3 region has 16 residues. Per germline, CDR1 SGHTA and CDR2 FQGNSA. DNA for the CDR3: TGTGCCAGCCGACACGCTCGGGTCTCTGGGGCCAACGTCCTGACTTTC. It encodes CASRHARVSGANVLTF.

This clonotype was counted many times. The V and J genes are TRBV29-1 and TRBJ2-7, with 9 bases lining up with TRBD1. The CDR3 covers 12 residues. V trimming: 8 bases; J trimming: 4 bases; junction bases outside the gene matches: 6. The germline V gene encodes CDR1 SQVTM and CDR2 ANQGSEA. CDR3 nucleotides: TGCAGCTTCGGGACAGGGAGTTACGAGCAGTACTTC. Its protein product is CSFGTGSYEQYF.

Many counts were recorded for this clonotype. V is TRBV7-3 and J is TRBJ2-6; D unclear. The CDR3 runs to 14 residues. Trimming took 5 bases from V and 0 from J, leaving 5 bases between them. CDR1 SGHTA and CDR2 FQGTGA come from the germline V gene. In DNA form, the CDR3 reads TGTGCCAGCAGCCCCCTCTCTGGGGCCAACGTCCTGACTTTC. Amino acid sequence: CASSPLSGANVLTF.

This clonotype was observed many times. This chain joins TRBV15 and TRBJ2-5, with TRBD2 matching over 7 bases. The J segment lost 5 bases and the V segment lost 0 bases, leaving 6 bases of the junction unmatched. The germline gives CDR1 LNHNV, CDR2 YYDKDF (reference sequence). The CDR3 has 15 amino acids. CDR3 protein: CATSRDQGEGETQYF. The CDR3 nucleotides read TGTGCCACCAGCAGAGATCAAGGGGAGGGGGAGACCCAGTACTTC. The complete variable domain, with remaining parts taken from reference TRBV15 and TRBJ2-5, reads DAMVIQNPRYQVTQFGKPVTLSCSQTLNHNVMYWYQQKSSQAPKLLFHYYDKDFNNEADTPDNFQSRRPNTSFCFLDIRSPGLGDTAMYLCATSRDQGEGETQYFGPGTRLLVL.

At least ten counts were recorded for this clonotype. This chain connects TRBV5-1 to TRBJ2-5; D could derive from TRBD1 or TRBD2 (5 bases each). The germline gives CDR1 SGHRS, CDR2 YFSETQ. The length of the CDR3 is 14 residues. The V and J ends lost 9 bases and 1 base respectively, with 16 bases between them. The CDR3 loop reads CATSEWDPQETQYF. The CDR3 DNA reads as TGCGCCACGTCGGAATGGGACCCCCAAGAGACCCAGTACTTC.

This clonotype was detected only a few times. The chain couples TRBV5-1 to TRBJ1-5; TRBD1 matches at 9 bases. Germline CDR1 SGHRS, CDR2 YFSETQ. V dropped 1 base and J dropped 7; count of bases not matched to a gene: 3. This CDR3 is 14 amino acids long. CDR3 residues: CASSLRTGEQPQHF. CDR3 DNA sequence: TGCGCCAGCAGCTTGCGGACAGGGGAACAGCCCCAGCATTTT.

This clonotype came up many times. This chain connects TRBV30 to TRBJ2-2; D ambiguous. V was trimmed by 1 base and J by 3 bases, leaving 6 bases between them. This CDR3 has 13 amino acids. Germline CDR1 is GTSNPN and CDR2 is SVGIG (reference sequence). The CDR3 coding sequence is TGTGCCTGGAGTGCCGTCTACACCGGGGAGCTGTTTTTT. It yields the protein CAWSAVYTGELFF.

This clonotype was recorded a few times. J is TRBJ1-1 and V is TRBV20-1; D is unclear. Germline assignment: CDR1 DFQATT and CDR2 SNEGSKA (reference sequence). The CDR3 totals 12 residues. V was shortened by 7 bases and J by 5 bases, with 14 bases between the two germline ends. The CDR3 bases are TGCAGTGAGTTTCTTGGAGAAACTGAAGCTTTCTTT. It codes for CSEFLGETEAFF.

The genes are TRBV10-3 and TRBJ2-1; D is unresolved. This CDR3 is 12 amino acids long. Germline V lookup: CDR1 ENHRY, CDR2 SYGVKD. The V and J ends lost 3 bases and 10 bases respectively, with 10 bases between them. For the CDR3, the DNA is TGTGCCATCAGTGAACTTCCAGCGGAGCAGTTCTTC. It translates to CAISELPAEQFF.

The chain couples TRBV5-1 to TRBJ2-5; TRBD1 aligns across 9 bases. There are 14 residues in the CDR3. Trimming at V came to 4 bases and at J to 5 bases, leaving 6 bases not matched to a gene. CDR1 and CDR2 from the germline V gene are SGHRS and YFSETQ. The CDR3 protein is CASSRQGVGETQYF. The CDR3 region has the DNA TGCGCCAGCAGCCGACAGGGGGTTGGGGAGACCCAGTACTTC.

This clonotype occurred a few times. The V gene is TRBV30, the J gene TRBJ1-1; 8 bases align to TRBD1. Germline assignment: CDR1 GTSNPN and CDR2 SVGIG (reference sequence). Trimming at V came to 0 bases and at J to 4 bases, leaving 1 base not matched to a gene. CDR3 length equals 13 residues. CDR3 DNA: TGTGCCTGGAGTGTCACAGGGGGCACTGAAGCTTTCTTT. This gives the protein CAWSVTGGTEAFF.

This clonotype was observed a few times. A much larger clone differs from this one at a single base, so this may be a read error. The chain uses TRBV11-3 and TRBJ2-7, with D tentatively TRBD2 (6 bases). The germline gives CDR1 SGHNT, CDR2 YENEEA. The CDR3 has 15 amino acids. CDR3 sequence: CAIVERRGGSYERYF. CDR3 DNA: TGTGCCATCGTTGAACGGCGGGGAGGCTCCTACGAGCGGTACTTC.

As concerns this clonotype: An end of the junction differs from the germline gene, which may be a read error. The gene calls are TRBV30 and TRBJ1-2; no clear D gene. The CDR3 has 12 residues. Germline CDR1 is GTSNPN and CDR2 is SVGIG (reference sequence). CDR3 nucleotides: TGTGCCTGGAGTGGGACTAGCGGGAGCTATACCTTC. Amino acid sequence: CAWSGTSGSYTF.